This T cell receptor beta chain was profiled in a study of T cell responses to AZD1222 COVID-19 vaccine. Overall study context: The study pooled second doses at about 4 or about 12 weeks. Broader study findings: Spike-wide vaccine-associated CD4 TCRs dominated at 160-218 and 743-854. Unmutated variant regions reportedly attract nearly half of all spike-specific TCRs. White British people made up most donors, females outnumbered males, and clonal diversity was possibly underestimated.

Germline-derived CDR1 and CDR2 are SGHVS and FQNEAQ. This CDR3 has 15 amino acids. The ends lost 2 bases at V and 0 bases at J; junction bases unmatched: 1. Concerning this clone itself: The antigen is unknown.

TCRdb's table, derived via immunoSEQ multiplex PCR, lists solely in-frame clones and lacks some. Among about 120,000 clones listed, approximately 83% were seen once. The rearrangement uses TRBV7-8 and TRBJ2-1; 7 nucleotides align to TRBD2. The source was peripheral blood, collected on day 0 of AZD1222 vaccination. The sequence derives from an adult in good health. Written as DNA, the CDR3 is TGTGCCAGCAGCTTAAGCGGGGACTCCTACAATGAGCAGTTCTTC. Translated: CASSLSGDSYNEQFF.